A selection of T cell receptor beta chains follows, all from one sample in a study of shared clonotypes between healthy human individuals. Data came from immunoSEQ multiplex PCR; TCRdb stores just in-frame clones and leaves some out. The sample consists of more than 1.2 million clones, approximately 98.5% of them appearing once. The sequencing sample was made of naive CD4+ T cells sorted from blood. These receptor sequences come from a young man in good health. CDR3s include the opening cysteine and the closing phenylalanine or tryptophan. D genes are given only for firm matches. Clone sizes are given selectively: once, few, many, or a class where the clone is expanded.

j_call | clone_size | d_call | cdr3_length | v_call | cdr3_nt | cdr3_aa
TRBJ2-1 | . | . | 14 | TRBV7-7 | TGTGCCAGCAGCCCCTGGAGTTTGCGGGATGAGCAGTTCTTC | CASSPWSLRDEQFF
TRBJ2-7 | . | TRBD1 | 14 | TRBV5-4 | TGTGCCAGCAACCCCTCGACAGGGTCCTACGAGCAGTACTTC | CASNPSTGSYEQYF
TRBJ2-1 | . | TRBD2 | 18 | TRBV7-9 | TGTGCCAGCAGCACTGCAACGGGACTAGCGCTAAACTACAATGAGCAGTTCTTC | CASSTATGLALNYNEQFF
TRBJ2-3 | . | . | 15 | TRBV12-2 | TGTGCAAGTCGCTACCGGACAGGGGACACAGATACGCAGTATTTT | CASRYRTGDTDTQYF
TRBJ2-7 | once | TRBD2 | 15 | TRBV4-2 | TGTGCCAGCAGCCAACGGCTAGCGGAAGCCTACGAGCAGTACTTC | CASSQRLAEAYEQYF
TRBJ2-7 | few | TRBD2 | 14 | TRBV18 | TGTGCCAGCTCACCGACTAGCGGGAGGAACGAGCAGTACTTC | CASSPTSGRNEQYF
TRBJ2-1 | . | TRBD2 | 15 | TRBV5-5 | TGTGCCAGCAGGCCTCCGGGGGAGGGCCTGAGTGAGCAGTTCTTC | CASRPPGEGLSEQFF
TRBJ2-2 | . | . | 14 | TRBV15 | TGTGCCACCAGCAAAGCATTAGCGTCCGGGGAGCTGTTTTTT | CATSKALASGELFF
TRBJ1-5 | . | TRBD1 | 14 | TRBV28 | TGTGCCAGCAGCCTGGGACAGGGATATCAGCCCCAGCATTTT | CASSLGQGYQPQHF
TRBJ2-3 | . | . | 14 | TRBV7-2 | TGTGCCAGCAGCTACCCAGGGTTTGCAGATACGCAGTATTTT | CASSYPGFADTQYF
TRBJ1-1 | . | . | 13 | TRBV10-3 | TGTGCCATCAAGATGAGGTTAGACACTGAAGCTTTCTTT | CAIKMRLDTEAFF
TRBJ1-1 | few | . | 13 | TRBV5-1 | TGCGCCAGCAGCTTGGAGGTGAACACTGAAGCTTTCTTT | CASSLEVNTEAFF
TRBJ2-5 | . | . | 14 | TRBV6-6 | TGTGCCAGCAGTTGGTCCGGGTCCGGTGAGACCCAGTACTTC | CASSWSGSGETQYF
TRBJ2-3 | . | TRBD2 | 16 | TRBV9 | TGTGCCAGCAGCAACCGACTAGCGGGATTTACAGATACGCAGTATTTT | CASSNRLAGFTDTQYF
TRBJ2-5 | . | TRBD2 | 14 | TRBV18 | TGTGCCAGCTCACCGACTAGCGGCCAAGAGACCCAGTACTTC | CASSPTSGQETQYF
TRBJ1-1 | . | TRBD1 | 16 | TRBV6-1 | TGTGCCAGCAGTGACGACAGGGTCTTGGGAACAGCTGAAGCTTTCTTT | CASSDDRVLGTAEAFF
TRBJ1-5 | . | . | 15 | TRBV5-4 | TGTGCCAGCAGCTTGGGAGGGAATAGCAATCAGCCCCAGCATTTT | CASSLGGNSNQPQHF
TRBJ2-1 | . | TRBD2 | 14 | TRBV11-2 | TGTGCCAGCAGGTCAGCGGGAGTAGAGTCCGAGCAGTTCTTC | CASRSAGVESEQFF
TRBJ2-3 | . | . | 16 | TRBV7-6 | TGTGCCAGCAGCTTAGGGCGTCTAGCGTCCACAGATACGCAGTATTTT | CASSLGRLASTDTQYF
TRBJ1-3 | . | . | 13 | TRBV5-1 | TGCGCCAGCAGCCCAGTCACTGGAAACACCATATATTTT | CASSPVTGNTIYF
TRBJ2-1 | . | . | 15 | TRBV7-2 | TGTGCCAGCAGCTTAGGAGTGGGCTCCTACAATGAGCAGTTCTTC | CASSLGVGSYNEQFF
TRBJ2-3 | . | TRBD2 | 16 | TRBV18 | TGTGCCAGCTCACCATGGACTAGCGGATCCACAGATACGCAGTATTTT | CASSPWTSGSTDTQYF
TRBJ2-3 | . | . | 15 | TRBV6-4 | TGTGCCAGCAGTGACCTCCCCGGGGTAACAGATACGCAGTATTTT | CASSDLPGVTDTQYF
TRBJ1-2 | . | TRBD1 | 15 | TRBV7-9 | TGTGCCAGCACCGAGTGGGACAGGGCTAACTATGGCTACACCTTC | CASTEWDRANYGYTF
TRBJ2-4 | . | . | 15 | TRBV6-1 | TGTGCCAGCAGTGAAGCATTCCTAGCCAAAAACATTCAGTACTTC | CASSEAFLAKNIQYF
TRBJ2-7 | . | . | 12 | TRBV5-1 | TGCGCCAGCAGCTTAAAGGGAACGGAGCAGTACTTC | CASSLKGTEQYF
TRBJ1-3 | . | TRBD1 | 16 | TRBV5-6 | TGTGCCAGCAGCTTGGCTAGAGGACAGGGCTTTCACACCATATATTTT | CASSLARGQGFHTIYF
TRBJ2-1 | once | TRBD2 | 16 | TRBV7-6 | TGTGCCAGCAGTTGGACTAGCGGGAGGCTTTCCAATGAGCAGTTCTTC | CASSWTSGRLSNEQFF
TRBJ1-1 | . | . | 13 | TRBV6-5 | TGTGCCAGCAGTAGCAGGAGGGACACTGAAGCTTTCTTT | CASSSRRDTEAFF
TRBJ2-1 | . | TRBD2 | 15 | TRBV10-3 | TGTGCCATCAGTGCCGGGAGGCATTCCTACAATGAGCAGTTCTTC | CAISAGRHSYNEQFF
TRBJ2-2 | . | TRBD2 | 15 | TRBV5-1 | TGCGCCAGCAGACTAGCGGGAGGAAACACCGGGGAGCTGTTTTTT | CASRLAGGNTGELFF
TRBJ1-1 | . | TRBD1 | 15 | TRBV5-1 | TGCGCCAGCAGCCGACAGGGCTTGGGGAACACTGAAGCTTTCTTT | CASSRQGLGNTEAFF
TRBJ1-2 | . | TRBD1 | 15 | TRBV6-1 | TGTGCCAGCAGTGATTGGGGACAGGCCATCTATGGCTACACCTTC | CASSDWGQAIYGYTF
TRBJ2-1 | . | . | 16 | TRBV11-2 | TGTGCCAGCAGCGTCGGGACCCACCCCTCCTACAATGAGCAGTTCTTC | CASSVGTHPSYNEQFF
TRBJ2-7 | . | TRBD1 | 22 | TRBV5-1 | TGCGCCAGCAGCTTACGGACAGGGGGCGACTCGGCCGACCTCTGGTACCCTGGCGAGCAGTACTTC | CASSLRTGGDSADLWYPGEQYF
TRBJ2-3 | . | TRBD1 | 15 | TRBV7-2 | TGTGCCAGCAGCTTATGGACAGGGCTGACAGATACGCAGTATTTT | CASSLWTGLTDTQYF
TRBJ2-7 | . | TRBD2 | 14 | TRBV5-6 | TGTGCCAGCAGGGAGACTAGCGGCTCCTACGAGCAGTACTTC | CASRETSGSYEQYF
TRBJ2-7 | . | . | 11 | TRBV19 | TGTGCCAGTAGCCCCGTATGTCTGGAGTACTTC | CASSPVCLEYF
TRBJ2-3 | . | TRBD1 | 15 | TRBV9 | TGTGCCAGCAGCGAGGGACAGCCTAGCACAGATACGCAGTATTTT | CASSEGQPSTDTQYF
TRBJ1-2 | . | . | 14 | TRBV28 | TGTGCCAGCAGTTTGGCAGGGCGAGACTATGGCTACACCTTC | CASSLAGRDYGYTF